This T cell receptor (beta chain) emerged from a study of post-analysis software for immune sequencing data. Study at large: Progressive-relapsing, secondary progressive and relapsing-remitting multiple sclerosis were among the disease courses included.

Details on this clonotype: No antigen is known for it.

Overall study findings and caveats: Normalized Chao1 diversity in multiple sclerosis patients fell significantly below that of controls.

Incorporated into the TCR beta cDNA libraries were unique molecular identifiers, which served to reduce PCR and sequencing biases. TCRdb used MiXCR to reprocess the PCR reads, holding one entry per CDR3 protein. The sample records about half a million distinct CDR3 sequences, 40% to 55% being singletons. The sequenced sample was blood. This receptor was identified in a girl between 5 and 17 years old with multiple sclerosis.

In DNA, the CDR3 is TGCAGTGCTAGAAGGACAGGGAACAGGGAAGCTTTCTTT. Translation: CSARRTGNREAFF. The V call is TRBV20-1, the J call TRBJ1-1, with 8 positions matching TRBD1. Germline V gene data show CDR1 as DFQATT and CDR2 as SNEGSKA (reference sequence). V shed 2 bases, J shed 8 bases, and the junction held 7 bases outside the gene matches. This CDR3 has 13 residues.